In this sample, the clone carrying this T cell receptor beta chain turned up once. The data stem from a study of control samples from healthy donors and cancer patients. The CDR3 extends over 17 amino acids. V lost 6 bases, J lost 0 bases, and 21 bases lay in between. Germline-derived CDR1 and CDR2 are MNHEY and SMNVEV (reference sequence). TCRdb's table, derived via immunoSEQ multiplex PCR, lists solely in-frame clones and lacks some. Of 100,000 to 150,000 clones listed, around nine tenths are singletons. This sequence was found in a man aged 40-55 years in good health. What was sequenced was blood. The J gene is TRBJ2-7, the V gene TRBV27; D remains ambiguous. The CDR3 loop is CASSPSPQGAVSYEQYF. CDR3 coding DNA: TGTGCCAGCAGCCCCTCCCCTCAAGGCGCGGTCTCCTACGAGCAGTACTTC.